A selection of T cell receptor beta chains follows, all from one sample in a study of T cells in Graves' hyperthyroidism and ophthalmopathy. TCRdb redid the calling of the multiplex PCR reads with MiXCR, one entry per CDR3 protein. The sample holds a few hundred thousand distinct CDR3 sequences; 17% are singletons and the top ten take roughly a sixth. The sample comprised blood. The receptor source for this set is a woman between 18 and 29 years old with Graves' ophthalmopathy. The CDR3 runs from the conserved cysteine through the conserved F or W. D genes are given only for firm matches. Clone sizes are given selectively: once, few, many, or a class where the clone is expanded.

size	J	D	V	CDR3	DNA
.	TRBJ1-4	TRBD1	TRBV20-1	CSAAQGDATNEKLFF	TGCAGTGCTGCCCAGGGGGATGCAACTAATGAAAAACTGTTTTTT
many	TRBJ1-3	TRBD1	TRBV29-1	CSVATGASGNTIYF	TGCAGCGTTGCAACAGGGGCCTCTGGAAACACCATATATTTT
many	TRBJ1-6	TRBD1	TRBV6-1	CASSGDRGVRSPLHF	TGTGCCAGCAGTGGCGACAGGGGCGTGAGGTCACCCCTCCACTTT
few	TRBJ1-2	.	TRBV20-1	CSASPPREAGYGYTF	TGCAGTGCTAGCCCCCCCAGGGAGGCGGGCTATGGCTACACCTTC
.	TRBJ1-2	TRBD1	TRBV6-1	CASSGGTGADGNYGYTF	TGTGCCAGCAGCGGTGGGACAGGGGCAGATGGGAACTATGGCTACACCTTC
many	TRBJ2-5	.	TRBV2	CASSEGTFKETQYF	TGTGCCAGCAGTGAAGGGACCTTTAAAGAGACCCAGTACTTC
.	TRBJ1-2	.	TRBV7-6	CASSQHTWVDYGYTF	TGTGCCAGCAGCCAACATACTTGGGTGGACTATGGCTACACCTTC
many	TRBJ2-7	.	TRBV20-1	CSANRGLIGYEQYF	TGCAGTGCTAACCGCGGGTTGATCGGCTACGAGCAGTACTTC
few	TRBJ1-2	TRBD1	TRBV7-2	CASSLVGQGPGGEYTF	TGTGCCAGCAGCTTAGTCGGACAGGGGCCTGGGGGAGAATACACCTTC
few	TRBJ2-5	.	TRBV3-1	CASSERGAGQETQYF	TGTGCCAGCAGTGAACGGGGGGCCGGCCAAGAGACCCAGTACTTC
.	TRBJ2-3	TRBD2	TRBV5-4	CASSLGGLAGGNKNTQYF	TGTGCCAGCAGCTTGGGGGGGCTAGCGGGAGGAAACAAGAATACGCAGTATTTT
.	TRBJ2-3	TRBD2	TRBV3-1	CASSQAGLAGPDTQYF	TGTGCCAGCAGCCAGGCGGGACTAGCGGGACCAGATACGCAGTATTTT
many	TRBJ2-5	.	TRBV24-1	CATSDHRAGPGETQYF	TGTGCCACCAGTGACCACCGGGCAGGCCCAGGGGAGACCCAGTACTTC
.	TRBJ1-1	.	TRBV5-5	CASTSGPRVTEAFF	TGTGCCAGCACCTCCGGGCCGAGGGTCACTGAAGCTTTCTTT
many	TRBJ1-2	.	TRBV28	CASTSKDGLQYPPYGYTF	TGTGCCAGCACCTCAAAAGATGGGCTTCAGTACCCGCCCTATGGCTACACCTTC
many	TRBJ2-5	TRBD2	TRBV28	CAITGGETQYF	TGTGCCATCACGGGAGGGGAGACCCAGTACTTC
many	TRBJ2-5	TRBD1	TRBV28	CASSFFDRAGTQYF	TGTGCCAGCAGTTTCTTTGACAGGGCGGGGACCCAGTACTTC
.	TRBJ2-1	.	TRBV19	CASSQMAGPYNEQFF	TGTGCCAGTAGTCAGATGGCGGGACCCTACAATGAGCAGTTCTTC
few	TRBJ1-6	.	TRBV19	CASSSGQQNSPLHF	TGTGCCAGTAGTAGCGGACAGCAGAATTCACCCCTCCACTTT
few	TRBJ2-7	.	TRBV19	CASRATGRSYEQYF	TGTGCCAGTAGGGCGACGGGGCGATCCTACGAGCAGTACTTC
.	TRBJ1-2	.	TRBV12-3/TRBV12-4	CASRSLGYGYTF	TGTGCCAGCAGGTCCCTGGGGTATGGCTACACCTTC
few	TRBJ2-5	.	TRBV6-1	CASSEVDSVLETQYF	TGTGCCAGCAGTGAGGTTGATAGCGTGTTGGAGACCCAGTACTTC
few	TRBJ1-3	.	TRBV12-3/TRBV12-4	CASSGLGLSGNTIYF	TGTGCCAGCAGTGGGTTGGGGCTCTCTGGAAACACCATATATTTT
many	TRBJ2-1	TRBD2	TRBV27	CASSLRLAGNNEQFF	TGTGCCAGCAGTTTAAGGCTAGCGGGTAACAATGAGCAGTTCTTC
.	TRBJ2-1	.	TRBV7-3	CASSVRSGQYNEQFF	TGTGCCAGCAGCGTACGAAGCGGGCAATACAATGAGCAGTTCTTC
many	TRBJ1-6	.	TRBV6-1	CASSEGTLHNSPLHF	TGTGCCAGCAGTGAAGGGACACTCCATAATTCACCCCTCCACTTT
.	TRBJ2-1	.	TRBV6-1	CASSHRDTNNEQFF	TGTGCCAGCAGTCACCGGGACACTAACAATGAGCAGTTCTTC
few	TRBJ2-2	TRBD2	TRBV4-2	CASSHASGLGNTGELFF	TGTGCCAGCAGCCATGCGTCGGGACTAGGGAACACCGGGGAGCTGTTTTTT
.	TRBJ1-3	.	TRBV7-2	CASSLDRGVIYF	TGTGCCAGCAGCTTAGATCGGGGAGTCATATATTTT
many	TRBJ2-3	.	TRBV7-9	CASSLTTSTDTQYF	TGTGCCAGCAGCTTAACTACCAGCACAGATACGCAGTATTTT
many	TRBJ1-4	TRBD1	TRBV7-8	CASSFLRDSPINEKLFF	TGTGCCAGCAGCTTTCTCCGGGACAGTCCGATTAATGAAAAACTGTTTTTT
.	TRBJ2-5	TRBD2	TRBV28	CASSGPGLALQETQYF	TGTGCCAGCAGTGGTCCGGGACTAGCGCTCCAAGAGACCCAGTACTTC
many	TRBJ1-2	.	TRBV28	CASTLQGSYGYTF	TGTGCCAGCACCCTACAGGGCAGCTATGGCTACACCTTC
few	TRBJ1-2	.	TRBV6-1	CASSEGPSPHYGYTF	TGTGCCAGCAGTGAGGGACCGAGTCCTCACTATGGCTACACCTTC
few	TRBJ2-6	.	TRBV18	CASSRTTGDHSGANVLTF	TGTGCCAGCTCACGAACGACAGGAGATCACTCTGGGGCCAACGTCCTGACTTTC
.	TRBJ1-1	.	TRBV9	CASSVGGGGDTEAFF	TGTGCCAGCAGCGTAGGTGGTGGGGGGGACACTGAAGCTTTCTTT
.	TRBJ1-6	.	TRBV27	CASSLFGGPPRGALHF	TGTGCCAGCAGTTTATTTGGGGGACCCCCCCGGGGGGCCCTCCACTTT